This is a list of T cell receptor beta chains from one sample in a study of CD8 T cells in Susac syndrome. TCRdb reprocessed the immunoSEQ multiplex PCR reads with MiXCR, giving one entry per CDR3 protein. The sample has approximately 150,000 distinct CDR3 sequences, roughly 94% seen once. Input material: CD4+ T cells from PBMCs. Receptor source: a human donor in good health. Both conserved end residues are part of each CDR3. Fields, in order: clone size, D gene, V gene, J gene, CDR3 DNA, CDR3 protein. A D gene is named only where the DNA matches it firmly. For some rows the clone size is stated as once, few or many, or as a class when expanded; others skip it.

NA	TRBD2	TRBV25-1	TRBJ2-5	TGTGCCAGCAGTGAAGTCGGGGGGAAGACCCAGTACTTC	CASSEVGGKTQYF
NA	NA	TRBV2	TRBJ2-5	TGTGCCAGCAGAATATGGCAAGAGACCCAGTACTTC	CASRIWQETQYF
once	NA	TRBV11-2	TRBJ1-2	TGTGCCAGCAGCTTACAGGGGTTTATGGGCTACACCTTC	CASSLQGFMGYTF
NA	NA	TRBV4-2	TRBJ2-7	TGTGCCAGCAGCCAAGACGCCAGGGGGGGAGGGATATCCTACGAGCAGTACTTC	CASSQDARGGGISYEQYF
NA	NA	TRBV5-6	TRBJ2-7	TGTGCCAGCACCCACGTCGGGAGACAGTCCTACGAGCAGTACTTC	CASTHVGRQSYEQYF
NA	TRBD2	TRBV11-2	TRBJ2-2	TGTGCCAGCAGCCGCTTTGCGGGAGGCGTCTTAGACACCGGGGAGCTGTTTTTT	CASSRFAGGVLDTGELFF
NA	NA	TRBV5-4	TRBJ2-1	TGTGCCAGCAGCCTGGCTGGGAGAGAGCAGTTCTTC	CASSLAGREQFF
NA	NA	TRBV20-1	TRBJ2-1	TGCAGTGCTAAGGACTCCTTTGAGCAGTTCTTC	CSAKDSFEQFF
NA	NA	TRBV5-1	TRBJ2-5	TGCGCCAGCAGCTTGGGGGTGGACAAACAAGAGACCCAGTACTTC	CASSLGVDKQETQYF
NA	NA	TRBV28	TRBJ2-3	TGTGCCAGCAGTCCCCTGCTCACAGATACGCAGTATTTT	CASSPLLTDTQYF